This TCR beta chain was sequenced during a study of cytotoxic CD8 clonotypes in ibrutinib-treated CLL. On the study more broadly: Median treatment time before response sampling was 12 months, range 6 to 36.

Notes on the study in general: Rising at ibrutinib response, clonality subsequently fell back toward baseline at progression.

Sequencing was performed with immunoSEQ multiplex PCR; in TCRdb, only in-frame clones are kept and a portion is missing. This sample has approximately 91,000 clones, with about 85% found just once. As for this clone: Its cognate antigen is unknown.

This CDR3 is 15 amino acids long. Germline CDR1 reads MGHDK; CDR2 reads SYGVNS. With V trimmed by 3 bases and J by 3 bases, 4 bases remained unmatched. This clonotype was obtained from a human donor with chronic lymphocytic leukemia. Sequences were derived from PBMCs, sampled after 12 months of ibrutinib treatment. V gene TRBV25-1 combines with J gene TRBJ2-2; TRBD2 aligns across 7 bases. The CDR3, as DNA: TGTGCCAGCAGTGAGGGCGGGAGCGACACCGGGGAGCTGTTTTTT. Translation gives CASSEGGSDTGELFF.